Only one count was recorded for the clone carrying this TCR beta chain. The antigen is unknown. This sample is drawn from a study of PD-1 blockade in classical Hodgkin lymphoma. Study-level information: The patients were dosed with nivolumab 3 mg/kg, infused intravenously every 2 weeks. General study findings and limits: It was among complete responders that baseline diversity resembled that of newly diagnosed patients. Whatever underlies the repertoire differences (possibly disease activity or prior therapy) remains undefined. Newly diagnosed patients were said to have less baseline TCR diversity than healthy donors did.

CDR1 and CDR2 from the germline V gene are MDHEN and SYDVKM. This CDR3 comprises 14 residues. V lost 7 bases to trimming and J lost 7 bases, with 18 bases between them. Every patient had relapsed following autologous stem cell transplantation, and cohorts differed in brentuximab vedotin exposure. From thawed PBMCs, magnetic negative selection was used to isolate the CD8+ T cells. This table comes from immunoSEQ multiplex PCR, and its TCRdb copy is limited to in-frame clones, with some not included. The sample holds about 28,000 clones; roughly 88% are singletons and the top ten take roughly 6.2%. Sequencing used CD8+ T cells from blood, obtained at baseline. The V call is TRBV28, the J call TRBJ2-3, with D tentatively TRBD2 (5 bases). The receptor's source is a human donor with classical Hodgkin lymphoma. CDR3 bases: TGTGCCAGCAACGAGTTTAGAGGGCACAATACGCAGTATTTT. This translates into CASNEFRGHNTQYF.